The TCR beta chain described here comes from a study of T-cell memory formation after mild COVID-19. TCRdb itself ran the 5' RACE reads through MiXCR, one entry per CDR3 protein. Counted here are 410,000 or so distinct CDR3 sequences, 20% to 30% occurring once; the ten biggest clones make up around 14%. The CDR3 consists of 14 residues. The V end was cut by 6 bases, the J end by 9 bases, with 17 bases between. The chain links TRBV12-3 or TRBV12-4 to TRBJ1-4; D gene ambiguous. Sequencing was done on a sample of PBMCs or a T cell subset sorted from them (not recorded which). This TCR derives from an adult woman who had mild COVID-19 (a few samples of this study predate the infection). Cell type and time point are not known. In DNA, the CDR3 is TGTGCCAGCAGACCTCCGGGCCCCGGGAAAAAACTGTTTTTT. It is translated as CASRPPGPGKKLFF.